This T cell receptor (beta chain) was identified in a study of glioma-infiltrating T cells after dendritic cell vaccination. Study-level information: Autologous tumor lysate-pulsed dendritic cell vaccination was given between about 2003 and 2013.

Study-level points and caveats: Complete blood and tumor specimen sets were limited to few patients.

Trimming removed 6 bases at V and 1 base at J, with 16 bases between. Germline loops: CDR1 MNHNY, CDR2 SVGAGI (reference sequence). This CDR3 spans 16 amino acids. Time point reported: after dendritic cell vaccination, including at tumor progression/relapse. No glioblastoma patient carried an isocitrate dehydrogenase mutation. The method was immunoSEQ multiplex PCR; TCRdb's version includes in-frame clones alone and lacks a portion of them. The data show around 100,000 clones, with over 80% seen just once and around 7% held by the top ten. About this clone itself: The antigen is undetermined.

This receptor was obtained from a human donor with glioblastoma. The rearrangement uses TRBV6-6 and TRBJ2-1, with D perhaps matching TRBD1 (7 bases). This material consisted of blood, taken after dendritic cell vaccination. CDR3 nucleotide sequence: TGTGCCAGCAGCGGAGGGACAGCCCAATCCTACAATGAGCAGTTCTTC. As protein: CASSGGTAQSYNEQFF.